One sample yielded the 27 T cell receptor beta chains listed below, sequenced in a study of patients and donors after allogeneic stem cell transplantation. TCRdb re-derived calls from the RT-PCR reads in MiXCR, one entry per CDR3 protein. The sample records approximately 430,000 distinct CDR3 sequences, roughly 16% being singletons. The sequencing input was blood, either unsorted or a sorted T cell fraction (not recorded which). Source of these receptors: a human donor who was either an allogeneic HSCT recipient or a stem cell or donor lymphocyte infusion donor (not recorded which). It is not recorded whose cells these are; they may come from a transplant donor.

This clonotype was found many times. This chain connects TRBV20-1 to TRBJ2-1; 12 bases match TRBD2. Germline CDR1 is DFQATT and CDR2 is SNEGSKA (reference sequence). The CDR3 is 17 amino acids. J lost 8 bases, V lost 7 bases, and 18 bases had no gene match. The CDR3 here is CSGTPGLAGGLGHEQFF. The DNA of the CDR3 is TGCAGTGGGACACCGGGGCTAGCGGGGGGGCTTGGCCATGAGCAGTTCTTC.

This clonotype was seen more than once but under ten times. V usage is TRBV4-1 and J usage is TRBJ2-3; possible D gene TRBD2, 6 bases. The CDR3 is 16 amino acids. Germline CDR1 reads MGHRA; CDR2 reads YSYEKL. V was pared by 3 bases and J by 0 bases, with 13 bases between. The CDR3 is CASSHGTSTSTDTQYF. CDR3 nucleotide sequence: TGCGCCAGCAGCCACGGGACTTCGACTAGCACAGATACGCAGTATTTT.

This clonotype has more than one count but fewer than ten. The chain uses TRBV24-1 and TRBJ2-3; D may be TRBD2 (5 bases). The CDR3 consists of 16 residues. With 6 bases removed from V and 0 bases from J, the gap between germline ends came to 15 bases. Germline assignment: CDR1 KGHDR and CDR2 SFDVKD. The CDR3 DNA sequence: TGTGCCACCAGTCCGGGATTTAGTCGTAGCACAGATACGCAGTATTTT. This sequence encodes CATSPGFSRSTDTQYF.

The genes are TRBV7-8 and TRBJ2-3, with 8 bases matching TRBD1. Germline V gene data show CDR1 as SGHVS and CDR2 as FQNEAQ. The CDR3 has 16 residues. Germline trimming cut 0 bases from V and 2 bases from J; bases unmatched to any gene: 4. The CDR3 DNA reads as TGTGCCAGCAGCTTAGCCAGGACAGGGCCCACAGATACGCAGTATTTT. Residues: CASSLARTGPTDTQYF.

The gene calls are TRBV6-1 and TRBJ2-3; 7 bases agree with TRBD1. Germline CDR1 MNHNS, CDR2 SASEGT. The CDR3 is 15 amino acids. Trimming cost V 10 bases and J 3 bases; bases outside gene matches: 13. CDR3 loop: CAINLDRVLTDTQYF. The DNA for the CDR3 is TGTGCCATCAACCTAGACAGGGTATTGACAGATACGCAGTATTTT.

This clonotype appeared a few times. The rearrangement joins TRBV20-1 to TRBJ1-1, with unresolved D. CDR1 is DFQATT and CDR2 is SNEGSKA in the germline V gene (reference sequence). CDR3 length: 14 amino acids. Trimming shortened V by 6 bases and J by 1 base, and 15 bases separated the two germline ends. CDR3 loop: CSADQRRENTEAFF. The CDR3 nucleotides read TGCAGTGCCGACCAACGACGGGAGAACACTGAAGCTTTCTTT.

This clonotype showed up many times. The chain uses TRBV12-3 or TRBV12-4 and TRBJ1-1; D gene uncertain. The CDR3 is 13 residues long. V lost 2 bases, J lost 1 base, and 5 bases lay in between. The CDR3 bases are TGTGCCAGCAGTTTAACGGCGAACACTGAAGCTTTCTTT. This sequence encodes CASSLTANTEAFF.

This clonotype has more than one count but fewer than ten. In nucleotides, the CDR3 is TGTGCCAGCGCTATCCGAGAGACCCAGTACTTC. This encodes CASAIRETQYF. V gene TRBV5-6 combines with J gene TRBJ2-5; no definite D call. The CDR3 totals 11 residues. Germline values: CDR1 SGHDT, CDR2 YYEEEE. V lost 7 bases and J lost 4, with 8 bases in between.

There are many counts of this clonotype. The chain recombines TRBV9 with TRBJ2-1; 14 nucleotides align to TRBD2. The V gene's germline CDR1 is SGDLS and CDR2 YYNGEE. The CDR3 sequence is 15 residues long. V lost 2 bases and J lost 6; bases outside the gene matches: 1. CDR3 sequence: CASSVTSGRVNEQFF. The CDR3, as DNA: TGTGCCAGCAGCGTGACTAGCGGGAGGGTCAATGAGCAGTTCTTC.

This chain uses TRBV4-1 with TRBJ2-4; possibly TRBD1 for D (5 bases). Germline assignment: CDR1 MGHRA and CDR2 YSYEKL. V lost 4 bases and J 6 bases, leaving 16 bases between the germline ends. The CDR3 has 15 amino acids. CDR3 sequence: CASSPLQGTVNIQYF. The CDR3 DNA reads as TGCGCCAGCAGCCCTTTGCAGGGCACGGTAAACATTCAGTACTTC.

Ten or more counts support this clonotype. V and J are TRBV6-2 or TRBV6-3 and TRBJ2-7; D gene uncertain. V was pared by 6 bases and J by 6 bases, with 9 bases between. Germline V lookup: CDR1 MNHEY, CDR2 SVGEGT. The CDR3 has 11 amino acids. CDR3: CASSQGLEQYF. CDR3 nucleotides: TGTGCCAGCAGCCAAGGCCTCGAGCAGTACTTC.

The chain joins TRBV30 to TRBJ1-1, with 10 bases that match TRBD1. The V gene end was trimmed by 4 bases and the J gene end by 4 bases; junction bases not matched to a gene: 6. Per the germline V gene, CDR1 is GTSNPN and CDR2 is SVGIG (reference sequence). CDR3 length: 14 residues. The CDR3 sequence is CAWIRQGARTEAFF. DNA for the CDR3: TGTGCCTGGATAAGACAGGGGGCCCGCACTGAAGCTTTCTTT. The full variable domain, completed using reference TRBV30 and TRBJ1-1, is SQTIHQWPATLVQPVGSPLSLECTVEGTSNPNLYWYRQAAGRGLQLLFYSVGIGQISSEVPQNLSASRPQDRQFILSSKKLLLSDSGFYLCAWIRQGARTEAFFGQGTRLTVV.

The rearrangement joins TRBV14 to TRBJ1-3; tentatively, D is TRBD1 (5 bases). V dropped 2 bases and J dropped 4 bases, with 18 bases sitting between them. Germline CDR1 reads SGHDN; CDR2 reads FVKESK. This CDR3 region has 17 residues. The CDR3 coding sequence is TGTGCCAGCAGCCAATCGAAGCCGGGGCTCCTCGGAAACACCATATATTTT. Amino acid sequence: CASSQSKPGLLGNTIYF.

In its sample, this clonotype was seen many times. The V and J genes are TRBV12-3 or TRBV12-4 and TRBJ2-3; D not certain. The V gene lost 5 bases and the J gene lost 4 bases, with 13 bases spanning the gap. This CDR3 region has 14 residues. The CDR3 loop reads CASSPLGLSDTQYF. For the CDR3, the DNA is TGTGCCAGCAGTCCCCTTGGTCTTTCAGATACGCAGTATTTT.

The genes are TRBV5-1 and TRBJ2-3, with 11 bases lining up with TRBD2. V lost 1 base, J lost 0 bases, and 4 bases stayed unmatched. Looked up from germline, CDR1 is SGHRS and CDR2 is YFSETQ. The CDR3 is 17 amino acids. This CDR3 is CASSLWGLADSTDTQYF. CDR3 DNA sequence: TGCGCCAGCAGCTTGTGGGGACTAGCGGATAGCACAGATACGCAGTATTTT.

This clonotype has just a few counts. J is TRBJ2-5 and V is TRBV24-1; TRBD1 matches 7 bases. The J segment lost 0 bases and the V segment lost 6 bases, leaving 9 bases of the junction unmatched. CDR1 and CDR2 (germline): KGHDR, SFDVKD. The CDR3 has 16 residues. In DNA, the CDR3 is TGTGCCACCAGTAAACCGGGACAGACGTACCAAGAGACCCAGTACTTC. Translation: CATSKPGQTYQETQYF.

The J gene is TRBJ2-2, the V gene TRBV7-3; 9 nucleotides line up with TRBD2. Germline lookup yields CDR1 SGHTA and CDR2 FQGTGA. V gave up 6 bases and J gave up 0 bases; unmatched junction bases: 2. CDR3 length equals 15 residues. This CDR3 reads CASRRGGANTGELFF. The CDR3 DNA is TGTGCCAGCAGACGCGGGGGGGCGAACACCGGGGAGCTGTTTTTT.

In DNA, the CDR3 is TGCGCCAGCAGCTTGCGGCCGAAACCTAGAGGCGAGCAGTACTTC. Amino acid sequence: CASSLRPKPRGEQYF. The gene calls are TRBV5-1 and TRBJ2-7; D is undetermined. The CDR3 loop spans 15 amino acids. CDR1 is SGHRS and CDR2 is YFSETQ in the germline V gene. Deletions cut 1 base from V and 6 bases from J, with 17 bases between.

V is TRBV6-2 or TRBV6-3 and J is TRBJ1-1; 9 positions match TRBD1. From germline, CDR1 is MNHEY and CDR2 SVGEGT. J was trimmed by 0 bases and V by 7 bases; bases with no gene match: 12. This CDR3 contains 17 residues. CDR3 in DNA: TGTGCCAGCAACTTCGAGCCGGGACAGGGCTTGAACACTGAAGCTTTCTTT. Its translation is CASNFEPGQGLNTEAFF.

This clonotype was observed a handful of times. V is TRBV10-3 and J is TRBJ1-5; D uncertain. The V end lost 8 bases, the J end lost 0 bases, and 8 bases lay between the germline ends. This CDR3 is 13 amino acids long. Germline CDR1 reads ENHRY; CDR2 reads SYGVKD. The CDR3, as DNA: TGTGCCATCGCTCAGGATAGCAATCAGCCCCAGCATTTT. Residues: CAIAQDSNQPQHF.

The table lists this clonotype with many counts. The J gene is TRBJ2-5, the V gene TRBV7-2; D gene unclear. The CDR3 is 12 residues long. The V end was cut by 1 base, the J end by 3 bases, with 3 bases between. Germline CDR1 is SGHTA and CDR2 is FQGNSA. In DNA form, the CDR3 reads TGTGCCAGCAGCTTAGTAGAAGAGACCCAGTACTTC. Translating gives CASSLVEETQYF.

In this sample, this clonotype turned up once. The chain carries TRBV5-1 and TRBJ2-1, with 10 bases matching TRBD2. Looked up from germline, CDR1 is SGHRS and CDR2 is YFSETQ. This CDR3 has 13 amino acids. J gave up 7 bases and V 4 bases, and 2 bases lay outside the gene matches. CDR3 sequence: CASSRTSGNEQFF. In DNA, the CDR3 is TGCGCCAGCAGCCGGACTAGCGGTAATGAGCAGTTCTTC. The full variable domain, completed using reference TRBV5-1 and TRBJ2-1, is KAGVTQTPRYLIKTRGQQVTLSCSPISGHRSVSWYQQTPGQGLQFLFEYFSETQRNKGNFPGRFSGRQFSNSRSEMNVSTLELGDSALYLCASSRTSGNEQFFGPGTRLTVL.

This clonotype was observed a few times. This CDR3 reads CASSERGEAFF. DNA of the CDR3: TGTGCCAGCAGTGAACGGGGTGAAGCTTTCTTT. The chain uses TRBV6-1 and TRBJ1-1; D ambiguous. Germline CDR1 MNHNS, CDR2 SASEGT. Trimming shortened V by 2 bases and J by 7 bases, and 5 bases separated the two germline ends. The length of the CDR3 is 11 residues.

This clonotype has only a few counts. The J gene is TRBJ2-2, the V gene TRBV2; D is uncertain. CDR1 is SNHLY, CDR2 FYNNEI, per germline. This CDR3 has 17 residues. The germline V and J ends were trimmed by 4 bases and 0 bases, with 15 bases remaining between them. CDR3 protein: CASSVNFEVTNTGELFF. The CDR3 DNA follows: TGTGCCAGCAGTGTTAATTTCGAGGTCACGAACACCGGGGAGCTGTTTTTT.

This clonotype was recorded only once. V usage is TRBV5-4 and J usage is TRBJ2-3; 11 bases map to TRBD2. This CDR3 region has 16 residues. V trimming: 4 bases; J trimming: 3 bases; junction bases outside the gene matches: 7. The V gene's germline CDR1 is SGHNT and CDR2 YYREEE (reference sequence). CDR3 amino acids: CASSGVAGGRTDTQYF. DNA for the CDR3: TGTGCCAGCAGCGGAGTAGCGGGGGGGCGGACAGATACGCAGTATTTT.

This chain uses TRBV7-6 with TRBJ1-1; D uncertain. Trimming took off 4 bases at V and 0 bases at J, with 12 bases between the two ends. CDR3 size: 15 residues. The germline V gene has CDR1 SGHVS and CDR2 FNYEAQ. The CDR3 DNA reads as TGTGCCAGCAGCTCCCGAGCCCAGTTGAACACTGAAGCTTTCTTT. It is translated as CASSSRAQLNTEAFF.

J is TRBJ2-1 and V is TRBV18, with TRBD1 matching 9 bases. The CDR3 length is 16 residues. In germline, CDR1 is KGHSH, CDR2 LQKENI. With 5 bases clipped from V and 3 bases from J, the junction kept 8 bases outside the gene matches. CDR3 bases: TGTGCCAGCTCAGCGTCTCCGGGACAGGGCTACAATGAGCAGTTCTTC. Residues: CASSASPGQGYNEQFF.